Each of the 5 T cell receptor beta chains below was sequenced from the same sample in a study of regulatory T cells in long-lasting Graves disease. Time point reported: newly diagnosed GD, antithyroid drugs for less than 3 months. After RNA was extracted from PBMCs, the TCR library was made from it. Relying on iRepertoire HTBI primers and Arm-PCR of CDR3 regions, the team built TCR beta libraries. TCRdb re-derived calls from the multiplex PCR reads in MiXCR, one entry per CDR3 protein. The sample contains about 540,000 distinct CDR3 sequences, approximately 13% of which appear only once. The same sample was also used in a study of T cells in Graves' hyperthyroidism and ophthalmopathy.

Sequences were derived from peripheral blood mononuclear cells (PBMCs), sampled at new diagnosis, from a patient treated with antithyroid drugs. Every receptor here comes from a man aged 25-45 years with Graves disease.

The sample holds many counts of this clonotype. The V call is TRBV3-1, the J call TRBJ2-7, with D unclear. This CDR3 has 13 residues. V lost 1 base to trimming and J lost 6 bases, with 10 bases between them. The germline V gene encodes CDR1 LGHDT and CDR2 YNNKEL (reference sequence). The CDR3 spells CASSQGRASEQYF. The CDR3 DNA reads as TGTGCCAGCAGCCAAGGGAGAGCAAGCGAGCAGTACTTC.

This clonotype appeared many times. The chain joins TRBV7-2 to TRBJ2-5; TRBD1 agrees at 9 bases. J gave up 1 base and V 1 base, and 4 bases lay outside the gene matches. Germline CDR1 is SGHTA and CDR2 is FQGNSA. The CDR3 extends over 16 amino acids. This CDR3 is CASSLGTGQGQETQYF. The CDR3 DNA follows: TGTGCCAGCAGCTTAGGAACGGGACAGGGCCAAGAGACCCAGTACTTC. Looking up the rest from reference TRBV7-2 and TRBJ2-5 gives the full variable domain: GAGVSQSPSNKVTEKGKDVELRCDPISGHTALYWYRQSLGQGLEFLIYFQGNSAPDKSGLPSDRFSAERTGGSVSTLTIQRTQQEDSAVYLCASSLGTGQGQETQYFGPGTRLLVL.

The table lists this clonotype with many counts. The CDR3 DNA follows: TGCAGTGCTGGACTAGGTTCCATCTACAATGAGCAGTTCTTC. Amino acids: CSAGLGSIYNEQFF. The rearrangement uses TRBV20-1 and TRBJ2-1; TRBD2 matches 7 bases. Unmatched junction bases numbered 7, after V lost 5 bases and J lost 3 bases. Germline lookup yields CDR1 DFQATT and CDR2 SNEGSKA (reference sequence). CDR3 length: 14 residues.

This clonotype showed up many times. V is TRBV20-1 and J is TRBJ2-1; no clear D. This CDR3 is built from 14 residues. The germline V gene encodes CDR1 DFQATT and CDR2 SNEGSKA (reference sequence). V lost 2 bases, J lost 3 bases, and 11 bases lay in between. The CDR3: CSARSTPLYNEQFF. The CDR3 bases are TGCAGTGCTAGATCGACTCCCCTCTACAATGAGCAGTTCTTC.

This clonotype was observed a handful of times. The J gene is TRBJ2-3, the V gene TRBV29-1; TRBD2 matches 7 bases. V dropped 3 bases and J dropped 5; count of bases not matched to a gene: 8. Germline V gene data show CDR1 as SQVTM and CDR2 as ANQGSEA. The CDR3 extends over 14 amino acids. The CDR3 coding sequence is TGCAGCGTTGATTCCGCGGGAGTGGGAGATACGCAGTATTTT. This sequence encodes CSVDSAGVGDTQYF.